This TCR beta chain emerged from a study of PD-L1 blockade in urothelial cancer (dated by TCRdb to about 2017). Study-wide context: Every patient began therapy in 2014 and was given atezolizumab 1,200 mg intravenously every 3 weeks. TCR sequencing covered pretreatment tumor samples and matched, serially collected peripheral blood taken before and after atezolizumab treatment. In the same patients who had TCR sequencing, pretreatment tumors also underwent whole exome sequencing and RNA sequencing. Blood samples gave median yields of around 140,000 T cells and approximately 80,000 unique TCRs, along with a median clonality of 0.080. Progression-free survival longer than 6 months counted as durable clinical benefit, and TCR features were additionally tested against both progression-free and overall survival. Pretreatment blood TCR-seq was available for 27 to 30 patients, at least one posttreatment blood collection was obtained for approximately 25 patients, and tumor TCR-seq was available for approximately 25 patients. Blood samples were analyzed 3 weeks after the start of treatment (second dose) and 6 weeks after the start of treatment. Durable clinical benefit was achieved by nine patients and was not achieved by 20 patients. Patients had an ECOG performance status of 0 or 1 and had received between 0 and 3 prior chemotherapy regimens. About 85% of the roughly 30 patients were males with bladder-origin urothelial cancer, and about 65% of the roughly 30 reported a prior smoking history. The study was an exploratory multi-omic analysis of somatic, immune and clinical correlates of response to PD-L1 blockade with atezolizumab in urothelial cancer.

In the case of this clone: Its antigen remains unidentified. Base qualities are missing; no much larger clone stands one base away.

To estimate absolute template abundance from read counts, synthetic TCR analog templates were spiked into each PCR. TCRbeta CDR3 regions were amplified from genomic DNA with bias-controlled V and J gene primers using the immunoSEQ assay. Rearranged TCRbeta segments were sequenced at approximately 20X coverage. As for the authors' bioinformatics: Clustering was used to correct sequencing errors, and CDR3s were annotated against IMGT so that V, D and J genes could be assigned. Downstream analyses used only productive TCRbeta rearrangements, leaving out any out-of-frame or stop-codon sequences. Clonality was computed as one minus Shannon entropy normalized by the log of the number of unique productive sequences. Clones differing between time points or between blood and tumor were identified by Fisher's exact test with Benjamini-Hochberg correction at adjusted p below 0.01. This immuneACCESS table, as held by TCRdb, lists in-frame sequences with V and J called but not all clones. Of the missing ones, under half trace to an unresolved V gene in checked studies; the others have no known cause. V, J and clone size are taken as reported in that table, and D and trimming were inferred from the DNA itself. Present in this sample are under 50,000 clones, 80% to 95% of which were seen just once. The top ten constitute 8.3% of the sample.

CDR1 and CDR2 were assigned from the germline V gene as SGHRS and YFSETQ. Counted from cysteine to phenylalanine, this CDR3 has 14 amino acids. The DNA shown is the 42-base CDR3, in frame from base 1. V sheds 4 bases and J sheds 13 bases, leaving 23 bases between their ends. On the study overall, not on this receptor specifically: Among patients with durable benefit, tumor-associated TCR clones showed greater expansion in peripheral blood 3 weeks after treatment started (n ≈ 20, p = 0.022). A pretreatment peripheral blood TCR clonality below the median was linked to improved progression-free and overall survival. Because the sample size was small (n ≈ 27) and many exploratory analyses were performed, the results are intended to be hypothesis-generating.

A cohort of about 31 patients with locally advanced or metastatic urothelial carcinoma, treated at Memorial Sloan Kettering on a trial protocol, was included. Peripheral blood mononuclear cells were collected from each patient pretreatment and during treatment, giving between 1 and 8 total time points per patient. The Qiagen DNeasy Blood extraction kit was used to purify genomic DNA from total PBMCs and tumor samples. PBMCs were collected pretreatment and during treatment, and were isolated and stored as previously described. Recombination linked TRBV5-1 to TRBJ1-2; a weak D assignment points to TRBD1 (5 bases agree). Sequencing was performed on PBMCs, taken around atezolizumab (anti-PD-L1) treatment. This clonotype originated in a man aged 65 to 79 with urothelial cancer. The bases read TGCGCCAGCAGCCCGGAAGGTCATCAAGGGGTGCTCACCTTC. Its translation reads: CASSPEGHQGVLTF.